The 32 T cell receptor beta chains reported below all come from one sample, sequenced in a study of CD8 T cells in Susac syndrome (dated 2019 in TCRdb). The method was the immunoSEQ multiplex PCR assay. RNA was extracted using the RNeasy kit, and about 0.45 to 1 microgram was reverse transcribed with random hexamers. TCRdb itself trimmed the public reads at Q25 with fastp, ran MiXCR and retained productive beta chains. Each CDR3 protein appears once, grouped with its most common genes and DNA. The sample table records around 270,000 distinct CDR3 sequences; about 91% of these occur just once. Roughly 0.17% of the sample goes to the ten largest clones. Sequencing was performed on CD8+ T cells from PBMCs. All receptors come from a human donor with multiple sclerosis.

The V call is TRBV18, the J call TRBJ2-1; TRBD1 matches at 8 bases. Germline-derived CDR1 and CDR2 are KGHSH and LQKENI. V lost 4 bases, J lost 1 base, and 0 bases stayed unmatched. The CDR3 runs to 14 residues. CDR3 DNA: TGTGCCAGCTCACGGGACAGGTCCTACAATGAGCAGTTCTTC. As protein: CASSRDRSYNEQFF. The full variable domain, rest sourced from reference TRBV18 and TRBJ2-1, is NAGVMQNPRHLVRRRGQEARLRCSPMKGHSHVYWYRQLPEEGLKFMVYLQKENIIDESGMPKERFSAEFPKEGPSILRIQQVVRGDSAAYFCASSRDRSYNEQFFGPGTRLTVL.

This clonotype was seen just once. The chain combines TRBV4-3 with TRBJ2-7; TRBD1 matches at 9 bases. Unmatched junction bases numbered 10, after V lost 2 bases and J lost 5 bases. The CDR3 runs to 16 residues. Germline CDR1 LGHNA, CDR2 YSLEER. The CDR3 spells CASSQSVGQGGDEQYF. The CDR3 bases are TGCGCCAGCAGCCAATCAGTGGGACAGGGCGGAGACGAGCAGTACTTC.

J is TRBJ2-7 and V is TRBV19, with 12 nucleotides matching TRBD2. Germline assignment: CDR1 LNHDA and CDR2 SQIVND (reference sequence). V lost 6 bases, J lost 2 bases, and 8 bases stayed unmatched. CDR3 length: 16 amino acids. The CDR3 sequence: CASSSGTSGPTYEQYF. CDR3 coding DNA: TGTGCCAGTAGCTCCGGGACTAGCGGGCCCACCTACGAGCAGTACTTC.

The genes are TRBV11-2 and TRBJ2-5; D uncertain. The V gene's germline CDR1 is SGHAT and CDR2 FQNNGV. This CDR3 is built from 13 residues. Trimming removed 2 bases at V and 4 bases at J, with 8 bases between. The CDR3 nucleotides are TGTGCCAGCAGCTTATTGGGTGGAGAGACCCAGTACTTC. Translated, it gives CASSLLGGETQYF.

This chain uses TRBV11-2 with TRBJ2-1; perhaps TRBD1 as D (5 bases). V lost 2 bases to trimming and J lost 0 bases, with 8 bases between them. The CDR3 consists of 15 residues. Germline CDR1 SGHAT, CDR2 FQNNGV. CDR3 amino acids: CASSLRQSSYNEQFF. DNA of the CDR3: TGTGCCAGCAGCTTACGACAGAGCTCCTACAATGAGCAGTTCTTC.

This CDR3 reads CSADDPGVAGETQYF. The CDR3 DNA reads as TGCAGTGCTGACGACCCCGGGGTAGCTGGCGAGACCCAGTACTTC. V is TRBV20-1 and J is TRBJ2-5; D may be TRBD2 (5 bases). Per the germline V gene, CDR1 is DFQATT and CDR2 is SNEGSKA (reference sequence). Trimming took 5 bases from V and 5 from J, leaving 21 bases between them. The length of the CDR3 is 15 residues.

The chain joins TRBV30 to TRBJ2-5; perhaps D is TRBD1 or TRBD2 (5 bases each). CDR3 length: 13 amino acids. Trimming stripped 4 bases from V and 6 bases from J, with 15 bases between. CDR1 and CDR2 (germline): GTSNPN, SVGIG (reference sequence). CDR3 in DNA: TGTGCCTGGACCCAAGGGGACGCCAAGACCCAGTACTTC. This translates into CAWTQGDAKTQYF.

V gene TRBV7-9 combines with J gene TRBJ2-7; TRBD2 aligns across 10 bases. Per the germline V gene, CDR1 is SEHNR and CDR2 is FQNEAQ (reference sequence). The length of the CDR3 is 17 residues. Trimming removed 8 bases from V and 0 bases from J; junction bases left unmatched: 13. CDR3 region: CASATARSGRASYEQYF. CDR3 nucleotides: TGTGCCAGCGCCACGGCTCGGAGCGGGAGGGCCTCCTACGAGCAGTACTTC.

The chain uses TRBV29-1 and TRBJ2-1; TRBD1 agrees at 8 bases. With V trimmed by 2 bases and J by 5 bases, 5 bases remained unmatched. Germline CDR1 reads SQVTM; CDR2 reads ANQGSEA. This CDR3 region has 14 residues. The CDR3 region is CSVELDRADNEQFF. The CDR3 coding sequence is TGCAGCGTTGAATTGGACAGGGCCGACAATGAGCAGTTCTTC.

V is TRBV29-1 and J is TRBJ2-1; maybe TRBD1 (5 bases). The germline V gene has CDR1 SQVTM and CDR2 ANQGSEA. V lost 6 bases and J 8 bases, leaving 8 bases between the germline ends. This CDR3 contains 10 residues. The CDR3 is CSVLGDEQFF. The CDR3 nucleotides are TGCAGCGTCCTAGGGGATGAGCAGTTCTTC.

This chain connects TRBV30 to TRBJ2-3; the D gene could be TRBD1 or TRBD2 (5 bases each). Germline CDR1 and CDR2: GTSNPN and SVGIG (reference sequence). Trimming took off 5 bases at V and 1 base at J, with 13 bases between the two ends. The CDR3 loop spans 14 amino acids. The CDR3 bases are TGTGCCTGGGGGGGTTTCATGGGCACAGATACGCAGTATTTT. Protein: CAWGGFMGTDTQYF.

The chain has TRBV28 and TRBJ2-1, with D possibly called TRBD1 or TRBD2 (5 bases each). V gave up 6 bases and J gave up 6 bases, with 9 bases separating them. CDR3 size: 12 residues. CDR1 is MDHEN and CDR2 is SYDVKM in the germline V gene. The CDR3 here is CASRGTLNEQFF. The CDR3, as DNA: TGTGCCAGCAGGGGGACCCTCAATGAGCAGTTCTTC.

The gene calls are TRBV3-1 and TRBJ2-1; unclear D gene. Trimming took off 0 bases at V and 6 bases at J, with 9 bases between the two ends. CDR1 is LGHDT, CDR2 YNNKEL, per germline (reference sequence). The CDR3 loop spans 14 amino acids. The DNA for the CDR3 is TGTGCCAGCAGCCAAGATCCGCCCGTCAATGAGCAGTTCTTC. Translating it yields CASSQDPPVNEQFF.

The V call is TRBV3-1, the J call TRBJ2-2; D is unclear. The length of the CDR3 is 13 residues. V lost 2 bases and J lost 5, with 6 bases in between. From germline, CDR1 is LGHDT and CDR2 YNNKEL (reference sequence). This chain's CDR3 is CASSQPGTGELFF. The CDR3 DNA reads as TGTGCCAGCAGCCAACCCGGGACCGGGGAGCTGTTTTTT.

This clonotype was recorded a few times. The chain carries TRBV7-2 and TRBJ1-5, with no clear D. Germline lookup yields CDR1 SGHTA and CDR2 FQGNSA. Trimming stripped 1 base from V and 1 base from J, with 5 bases between. The length of the CDR3 is 14 residues. The CDR3 here is CASSLGLSNQPQHF. The DNA of the CDR3 is TGTGCCAGCAGCTTAGGACTCAGCAATCAGCCCCAGCATTTT.

This clonotype has a handful of counts. This chain links TRBV6-6 with TRBJ2-7; 8 bases align to TRBD1. From germline, CDR1 is MNHNY and CDR2 SVGAGI (reference sequence). The CDR3 loop spans 15 amino acids. V was pared by 3 bases and J by 5 bases, with 9 bases of the junction left unmatched. The CDR3 loop reads CASSYSRTGIDEQYF. For the CDR3, the DNA is TGTGCCAGCAGTTATTCTCGGACAGGGATCGACGAGCAGTACTTC.

Only a few counts were recorded for this clonotype. This chain links TRBV9 with TRBJ2-2, with a tentative D call TRBD1 (5 bases). The CDR3 covers 18 residues. Per the germline V gene, CDR1 is SGDLS and CDR2 is YYNGEE. The V gene lost 4 bases and the J gene lost 6 bases, with 25 bases spanning the gap. The CDR3 DNA reads as TGTGCCAGCAGCCCCCCCTTGGGTGGGCCAGGGCCGTCCGGGGAGCTGTTTTTT. Its translation: CASSPPLGGPGPSGELFF.

The chain recombines TRBV7-9 with TRBJ2-3, with TRBD2 matching over 7 bases. The trim removed 7 bases at V and 4 bases at J, leaving 5 bases unmatched. The germline V gene encodes CDR1 SEHNR and CDR2 FQNEAQ (reference sequence). CDR3 length: 13 amino acids. Here the CDR3 reads CASKATSPDTQYF. The DNA for the CDR3 is TGTGCCAGCAAGGCGACTAGCCCAGATACGCAGTATTTT.

The CDR3 region is CAWSNGPRSPLHF. CDR3 coding DNA: TGTGCCTGGAGTAACGGCCCTCGGTCACCCCTCCACTTT. This sequence joins TRBV30 and TRBJ1-6, with D unresolved. The V gene lost 2 bases and the J gene lost 10 bases, with 12 bases spanning the gap. The CDR3 extends over 13 amino acids. Germline V gene lookup returns CDR1 GTSNPN and CDR2 SVGIG (reference sequence).

The genes are TRBV29-1 and TRBJ2-1; 12 bases match TRBD2. This CDR3 is built from 16 residues. Germline V lookup: CDR1 SQVTM, CDR2 ANQGSEA. J gave up 0 bases and V 7 bases, and 7 bases lay outside the gene matches. CDR3 in DNA: TGCAGCGCGGGACTAGCGGGTTCGAGCTCCTACAATGAGCAGTTCTTC. The encoded protein is CSAGLAGSSSYNEQFF.

The J gene is TRBJ2-2, the V gene TRBV6-2 or TRBV6-3, with 8 bases matching TRBD2. V trimming: 0 bases; J trimming: 1 base; junction bases outside the gene matches: 4. In germline, CDR1 is MNHEY, CDR2 SVGEGT. There are 17 residues in the CDR3. This CDR3 reads CASSYSTSGENTGELFF. Here the CDR3 DNA reads TGTGCCAGCAGTTACTCCACTAGCGGAGAGAACACCGGGGAGCTGTTTTTT.

The genes are TRBV4-3 and TRBJ2-2; D perhaps matches TRBD1 (5 bases). Looked up from germline, CDR1 is LGHNA and CDR2 is YSLEER. The CDR3 runs to 17 residues. Trimming removed 0 bases at V and 4 bases at J, with 15 bases between. Here the CDR3 DNA reads TGCGCCAGCAGCCAAGATCCGGCAGGGATGGGCACCGGGGAGCTGTTTTTT. Translated, it gives CASSQDPAGMGTGELFF.

V and J are TRBV20-1 and TRBJ2-3, with D perhaps given as TRBD1 or TRBD2 (5 bases each). CDR1 DFQATT and CDR2 SNEGSKA come from the germline V gene (reference sequence). The CDR3 contains 12 residues. With 5 bases removed from V and 8 bases from J, the gap between germline ends came to 14 bases. The CDR3 loop reads CSARDRTGTQYF. The CDR3 coding sequence is TGCAGTGCTCGGGACCGGACGGGTACGCAGTATTTT.

V gene TRBV3-1 combines with J gene TRBJ2-2; TRBD1 matches at 8 bases. Trimming took 2 bases from V and 4 from J; bases not matched to a gene: 6. The CDR3 length is 16 residues. Germline V lookup: CDR1 LGHDT, CDR2 YNNKEL (reference sequence). The CDR3 DNA reads TGTGCCAGCAGCCAACCGGACAGGGTAGGCACCGGGGAGCTGTTTTTT. It is translated as CASSQPDRVGTGELFF.

The chain combines TRBV7-9 with TRBJ1-2; D perhaps matches TRBD1 (5 bases). Germline values: CDR1 SEHNR, CDR2 FQNEAQ (reference sequence). The CDR3 sequence is 15 residues long. Trimming removed 3 bases from V and 3 bases from J, with 14 bases in between. Here the CDR3 reads CASSLGQGHHYGYTF. Here the CDR3 DNA reads TGTGCCAGCAGCTTGGGCCAGGGTCATCACTATGGCTACACCTTC.

The CDR3 DNA reads TGCGCCAGCAGCCAAGATTTCGCGGGATTAGCCAAAAACATTCAGTACTTC. Protein product: CASSQDFAGLAKNIQYF. V is TRBV4-3 and J is TRBJ2-4, with a possible D match to TRBD2 (6 bases). The V gene lost 0 bases and the J gene lost 0 bases, with 12 bases spanning the gap. CDR3 length: 17 amino acids. Germline loops: CDR1 LGHNA, CDR2 YSLEER.

V usage is TRBV7-9 and J usage is TRBJ2-4, with 10 bases matching TRBD2. The CDR3 covers 17 residues. J was trimmed by 7 bases and V by 1 base; bases with no gene match: 10. Germline CDR1 SEHNR, CDR2 FQNEAQ (reference sequence). CDR3: CASSLEFQAGGENIQYF. CDR3 sequence (DNA): TGTGCCAGCAGCTTAGAGTTCCAAGCGGGAGGGGAGAACATTCAGTACTTC.

Remarks on this clonotype: One end of the junction varies from germline; a read error may be responsible. This chain joins TRBV30 and TRBJ1-4; the D is unclear. The CDR3 contains 14 residues. Germline lookup yields CDR1 GTSNPN and CDR2 SVGIG (reference sequence). CDR3 nucleotides: TGTGCCTGGTCCCAGAACACTGGAGGTGAAAAACCGTTTTTT. Protein product: CAWSQNTGGEKPFF.

This clonotype showed up just a few times. The chain is built from TRBV27 and TRBJ2-7, with TRBD1 matching over 9 bases. The CDR3 spans 14 residues. Germline V lookup: CDR1 MNHEY, CDR2 SMNVEV (reference sequence). Trimming took 5 bases from V and 3 from J; bases not matched to a gene: 5. As DNA, the CDR3 is TGTGCCAGCAGTCCGACGACAGGGGGCTACGAGCAGTACTTC. This gives the protein CASSPTTGGYEQYF.

The chain is built from TRBV12-3 or TRBV12-4 and TRBJ1-1, with D perhaps TRBD1 (5 bases). The germline V and J ends were trimmed by 0 bases and 4 bases, with 9 bases remaining between them. This CDR3 has 14 amino acids. The CDR3 DNA follows: TGTGCCAGCAGTTTAGCTGGGGGTAGCACTGAAGCTTTCTTT. It encodes CASSLAGGSTEAFF.

This clonotype was found once. V usage is TRBV19 and J usage is TRBJ2-1, with 9 positions matching TRBD2. V dropped 5 bases and J dropped 4; count of bases not matched to a gene: 3. CDR3 size: 14 residues. Per the germline V gene, CDR1 is LNHDA and CDR2 is SQIVND (reference sequence). The CDR3 DNA reads as TGTGCCAGTAGTCCCCTAGCGGGATACAATGAGCAGTTCTTC. It translates to CASSPLAGYNEQFF.

The CDR3 DNA reads as TGTGCCAGCAATAACGCTTTCCTCTACGAGCAGTACTTC. Its translation: CASNNAFLYEQYF. The V and J genes are TRBV28 and TRBJ2-7, with D unresolved. Germline V gene sequence: CDR1 MDHEN, CDR2 SYDVKM. The CDR3 totals 13 residues. Trimming left V 7 bases short and J 3 bases short, with 13 bases between.